These T cell receptor beta chains were read from a single sample in a study of blood T cell repertoires in COVID-19. Method: immunoSEQ multiplex PCR; TCRdb's copy keeps in-frame clones and lacks some. Found here are 110,000 or so clones, around 83% of them singletons; the top ten hold about 3.6%. Material: peripheral blood. Every receptor here comes from a middle-aged man with acute or convalescent COVID-19. Both conserved end residues are part of each CDR3. Fields, in order: D gene, V gene, J gene, clone size, CDR3 protein, CDR3 DNA. The D gene is left open where the match is weak. The size field is filled for only some rows; it gives once, few, many or a size class.

d_gene: NA; v_gene: TRBV2; j_gene: TRBJ2-4; abundance: NA; CDR3aa: CASSESRVPEAGAKNIQYF; CDR3nt: TGTGCCAGCAGTGAATCCCGGGTCCCCGAAGCGGGAGCCAAAAACATTCAGTACTTC
d_gene: NA; v_gene: TRBV2; j_gene: TRBJ1-3; abundance: NA; CDR3aa: CASSFQGKSGNTIYF; CDR3nt: TGTGCCAGCAGTTTTCAGGGGAAATCCGGAAACACCATATATTTT
d_gene: NA; v_gene: TRBV6-2/TRBV6-3; j_gene: TRBJ2-7; abundance: NA; CDR3aa: CASSYSMGAPSYEQYF; CDR3nt: TGTGCCAGCAGTTACTCGATGGGCGCCCCGTCCTACGAGCAGTACTTC
d_gene: TRBD2; v_gene: TRBV5-1; j_gene: TRBJ2-1; abundance: few; CDR3aa: CASSADPGRDEQFF; CDR3nt: TGCGCCAGCAGCGCGGACCCGGGGAGGGATGAGCAGTTCTTC
d_gene: NA; v_gene: TRBV5-1; j_gene: TRBJ2-3; abundance: NA; CDR3aa: CASSLGLAYPTDTQYF; CDR3nt: TGCGCCAGCAGCTTGGGGCTAGCTTACCCCACAGATACGCAGTATTTT
d_gene: NA; v_gene: TRBV20-1; j_gene: TRBJ2-3; abundance: few; CDR3aa: CSASTVQGTQYF; CDR3nt: TGCAGTGCTAGTACAGTCCAAGGTACGCAGTATTTT
d_gene: NA; v_gene: TRBV4-2; j_gene: TRBJ2-7; abundance: NA; CDR3aa: CASSQDGGYEQYF; CDR3nt: TGTGCCAGCAGCCAAGATGGAGGGTACGAGCAGTACTTC
d_gene: TRBD1; v_gene: TRBV15; j_gene: TRBJ1-5; abundance: few; CDR3aa: CATSRDHRPQGVSQPQHF; CDR3nt: TGTGCCACCAGCAGAGATCATCGGCCCCAGGGGGTCTCTCAGCCCCAGCATTTT
d_gene: TRBD2; v_gene: TRBV7-9; j_gene: TRBJ2-7; abundance: NA; CDR3aa: CASSVGGTSGLYEQYF; CDR3nt: TGTGCCAGCAGCGTAGGCGGGACTAGCGGTCTCTACGAGCAGTACTTC
d_gene: TRBD1; v_gene: TRBV11-2; j_gene: TRBJ2-7; abundance: once; CDR3aa: CASSLTGTGAYEQYF; CDR3nt: TGTGCCAGCAGCTTGACCGGGACAGGGGCCTACGAGCAGTACTTC
d_gene: TRBD2; v_gene: TRBV10-3; j_gene: TRBJ2-3; abundance: NA; CDR3aa: CAISDGLAGDTQYF; CDR3nt: TGTGCCATCAGTGATGGACTAGCGGGGGATACGCAGTATTTT
d_gene: TRBD1; v_gene: TRBV30; j_gene: TRBJ2-1; abundance: NA; CDR3aa: CAWSAGTGVVEQFF; CDR3nt: TGTGCCTGGAGTGCTGGGACAGGGGTTGTTGAGCAGTTCTTC
d_gene: TRBD1; v_gene: TRBV7-9; j_gene: TRBJ1-1; abundance: NA; CDR3aa: CASSTGGVDTEAFF; CDR3nt: TGTGCCAGCAGTACAGGGGGCGTGGACACTGAAGCTTTCTTT
d_gene: TRBD1; v_gene: TRBV5-1; j_gene: TRBJ1-3; abundance: few; CDR3aa: CASSLPGGRNTIYF; CDR3nt: TGCGCCAGCAGCTTACCAGGGGGGAGAAACACCATATATTTT
d_gene: NA; v_gene: TRBV7-3; j_gene: TRBJ2-2; abundance: NA; CDR3aa: CASSHQDGELFF; CDR3nt: TGTGCCAGCAGCCACCAGGACGGGGAGCTGTTTTTT
d_gene: NA; v_gene: TRBV7-2; j_gene: TRBJ2-3; abundance: NA; CDR3aa: CASSLMAAGDTQYF; CDR3nt: TGTGCCAGCAGCTTAATGGCGGCGGGAGATACGCAGTATTTT
d_gene: NA; v_gene: TRBV6-5; j_gene: TRBJ2-7; abundance: few; CDR3aa: CAKSDSTYEQYF; CDR3nt: TGTGCCAAGTCCGACAGCACCTACGAGCAGTACTTC
d_gene: NA; v_gene: TRBV5-1; j_gene: TRBJ1-2; abundance: NA; CDR3aa: CASSLGSGAGYGYTF; CDR3nt: TGCGCCAGCAGCTTGGGGTCAGGGGCGGGCTATGGCTACACCTTC